Shown below are 3 T cell receptor beta chains from a single sample sequenced in a study of CD8 T cells in Susac syndrome. With random hexamers, reverse transcription was performed on about 0.45 to 1 ug of RNA. Each CDR3 protein is one row after TCRdb ran MiXCR on the immunoSEQ multiplex PCR reads. The sample lists fewer than 250,000 distinct CDR3 sequences; approximately 93% were seen once. Sequencing used CD4+ T cells from PBMCs. The receptors here all came from a human donor in good health.

This clonotype is a singleton in its sample. This sequence joins TRBV6-5 and TRBJ1-1; D is ambiguous. V was clipped by 2 bases and J by 0 bases, with 7 bases between them. Germline V gene lookup returns CDR1 MNHEY and CDR2 SVGAGI. This CDR3 has 14 amino acids. Written as DNA, the CDR3 is TGTGCCAGCAGTTACGTCGGGATGAACACTGAAGCTTTCTTT. Amino acids: CASSYVGMNTEAFF.

The rearrangement links TRBV20-1 to TRBJ2-7; D perhaps matches TRBD1 (6 bases). There are 14 residues in the CDR3. Germline-derived CDR1 and CDR2 are DFQATT and SNEGSKA (reference sequence). The V end lost 6 bases, the J end lost 2 bases, and 17 bases lay between the germline ends. CDR3 bases: TGCAGTGCCATCAGAGACAGGAGCCCCTACGAGCAGTACTTC. Amino acid sequence: CSAIRDRSPYEQYF.

The chain carries TRBV4-3 and TRBJ2-1, with D perhaps TRBD1 (5 bases). V shed 5 bases and J shed 0 bases, with 14 bases lying between them. Per the germline V gene, CDR1 is LGHNA and CDR2 is YSLEER. CDR3 length: 16 residues. The CDR3 spells CASSRDSLSSYNEQFF. The CDR3 DNA reads as TGCGCCAGCAGCAGAGACAGCCTGAGCTCCTACAATGAGCAGTTCTTC.